What follows are 8 T cell receptor beta chains derived from one specimen sequenced in a study of cytomegalovirus exposure and HLA in healthy donors (dated by TCRdb to about 2017). Library generation was performed with the immunoSEQ multiplex PCR assay. TCRdb carries this immuneACCESS record with in-frame sequences only. Its versions omit some clonotypes, under half of them owing to an unresolved V gene in the studies checked, with the rest unexplained. This sample lists some 120,000 clones; about 94% were detected once. The ten biggest clones cover roughly 1.2% of the sample. Sequencing used PBMCs. Receptors originate from a woman aged 18-29 years in good health and CMV-seronegative.

The rearrangement links TRBV28 to TRBJ1-2; perhaps TRBD1 as D (6 bases). The CDR3 spans 14 residues. CDR1 is MDHEN and CDR2 is SYDVKM in the germline V gene. Trimming took 8 bases from V and 8 from J, leaving 21 bases between them. The CDR3 coding sequence is TGTGCCAGCCTAACGACAGGCCTTGCCAGCGGCTACACCTTC. It specifies CASLTTGLASGYTF.

Worth noting for this clone: An end of the junction does not agree with germline; a read error may underlie this. The V call is TRBV28, the J call TRBJ2-7; 8 bases align to TRBD2. Germline V gene lookup returns CDR1 MDHEN and CDR2 SYDVKM. The CDR3 extends over 14 amino acids. The DNA of the CDR3 is TGTGCCACCCTGTTGAGCGGGAGAAGGCTCGAGCAGTACTTT. Amino acid sequence: CATLLSGRRLEQYF.

The CDR3 nucleotides read TGTGCCAGCACGGCCTTACAGGTCGTGTGGTCCGAGCAGTACTTC. Encoded protein: CASTALQVVWSEQYF. The V gene is TRBV7-9, the J gene TRBJ2-7, with D tentatively TRBD1 (5 bases). Trimming shortened V by 7 bases and J by 6 bases, and 22 bases separated the two germline ends. The CDR3 has 15 residues. CDR1 and CDR2 (germline): SEHNR, FQNEAQ (reference sequence).

This chain joins TRBV28 and TRBJ1-4; 9 nucleotides match TRBD1. The CDR3 contains 17 residues. The V gene end was trimmed by 4 bases and the J gene end by 3 bases; junction bases not matched to a gene: 9. Germline lookup yields CDR1 MDHEN and CDR2 SYDVKM. CDR3 residues: CASSSTGGPLANEKLFF. CDR3 sequence (DNA): TGTGCCAGCAGTTCCACAGGGGGCCCGTTGGCTAATGAAAAACTGTTTTTT.

This clone was seen a few times. V is TRBV7-8 and J is TRBJ1-2, with a tentative D call TRBD1 (5 bases). The CDR3 consists of 13 residues. Trimming took off 5 bases at V and 8 bases at J, with 15 bases between the two ends. The germline V gene encodes CDR1 SGHVS and CDR2 FQNEAQ. This CDR3 reads CASSRGPRDGYTF. CDR3 nucleotide sequence: TGTGCCAGCAGCCGGGGACCGCGGGACGGCTACACCTTC.

This chain links TRBV2 with TRBJ2-1; TRBD1 matches 9 bases. Germline lookup yields CDR1 SNHLY and CDR2 FYNNEI. J gave up 5 bases and V 5 bases, and 4 bases lay outside the gene matches. The CDR3 sequence is 14 residues long. DNA for the CDR3: TGTGCCAGCAGTTCCGGACAGGGGAACAATGAGCAGTTCTTC. Protein: CASSSGQGNNEQFF.

V gene TRBV5-1 combines with J gene TRBJ2-7; tentatively, D is TRBD2 (5 bases). V dropped 3 bases and J dropped 3 bases, with 13 bases sitting between them. Germline V gene sequence: CDR1 SGHRS, CDR2 YFSETQ. The CDR3 spans 14 residues. This chain's CDR3 is CASSSDRGDYEQYF. CDR3 coding DNA: TGCGCCAGCAGCTCCGACCGGGGAGACTACGAGCAGTACTTC.

V usage is TRBV2 and J usage is TRBJ2-4; the D is unclear. Trimming cost V 4 bases and J 0 bases, with 7 bases left between them. CDR1 SNHLY and CDR2 FYNNEI come from the germline V gene. The CDR3 totals 14 residues. CDR3 bases: TGTGCCAGCAGTGGGGCCAGAGCCAAAAACATTCAGTACTTC. It translates to CASSGARAKNIQYF.